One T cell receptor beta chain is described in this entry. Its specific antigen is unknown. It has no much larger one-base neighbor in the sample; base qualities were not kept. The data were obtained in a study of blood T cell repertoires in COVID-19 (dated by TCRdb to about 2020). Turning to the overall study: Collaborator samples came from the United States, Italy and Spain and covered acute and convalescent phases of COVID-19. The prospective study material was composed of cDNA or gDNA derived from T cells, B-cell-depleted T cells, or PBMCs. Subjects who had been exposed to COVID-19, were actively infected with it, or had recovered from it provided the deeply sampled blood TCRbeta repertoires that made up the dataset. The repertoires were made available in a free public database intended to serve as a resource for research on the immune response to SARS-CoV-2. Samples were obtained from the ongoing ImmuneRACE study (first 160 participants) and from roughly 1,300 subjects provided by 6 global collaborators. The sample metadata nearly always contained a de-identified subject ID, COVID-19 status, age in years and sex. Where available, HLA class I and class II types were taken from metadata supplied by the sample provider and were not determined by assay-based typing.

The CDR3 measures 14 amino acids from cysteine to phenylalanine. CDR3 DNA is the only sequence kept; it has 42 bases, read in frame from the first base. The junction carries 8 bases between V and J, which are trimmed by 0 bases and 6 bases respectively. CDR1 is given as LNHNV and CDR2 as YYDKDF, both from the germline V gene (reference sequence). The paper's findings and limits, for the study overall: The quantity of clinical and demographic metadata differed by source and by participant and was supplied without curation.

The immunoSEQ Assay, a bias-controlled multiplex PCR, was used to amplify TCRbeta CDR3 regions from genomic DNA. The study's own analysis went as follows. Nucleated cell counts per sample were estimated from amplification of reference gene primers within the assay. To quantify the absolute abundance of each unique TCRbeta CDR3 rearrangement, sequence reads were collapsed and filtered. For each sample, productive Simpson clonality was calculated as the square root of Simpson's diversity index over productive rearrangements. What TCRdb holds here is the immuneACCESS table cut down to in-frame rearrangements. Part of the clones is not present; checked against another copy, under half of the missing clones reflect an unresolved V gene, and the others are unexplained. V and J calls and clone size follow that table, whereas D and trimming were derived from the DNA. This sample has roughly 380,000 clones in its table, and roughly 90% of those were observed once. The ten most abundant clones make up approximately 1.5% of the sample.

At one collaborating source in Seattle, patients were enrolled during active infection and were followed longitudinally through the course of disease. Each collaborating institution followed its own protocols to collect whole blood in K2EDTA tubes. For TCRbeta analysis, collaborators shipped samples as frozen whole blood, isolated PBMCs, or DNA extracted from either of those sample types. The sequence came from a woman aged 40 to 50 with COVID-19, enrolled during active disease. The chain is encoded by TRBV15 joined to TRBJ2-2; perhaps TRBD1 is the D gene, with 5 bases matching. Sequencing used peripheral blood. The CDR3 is CATSRDPGPGELFF. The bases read TGTGCCACCAGCAGAGATCCAGGGCCCGGGGAGCTGTTTTTT.